This TCR beta chain was sequenced during a study of cytomegalovirus exposure and HLA in healthy donors. Trimming at V came to 1 base and at J to 6 bases, leaving 15 bases not matched to a gene. Germline values: CDR1 SEHNR, CDR2 FQNEAQ (reference sequence). The CDR3 runs to 18 residues. The data were produced by immunoSEQ multiplex PCR, yet TCRdb's version contains in-frame clones alone and is incomplete. The table shows some 78,000 clones, with 90% to 96% occurring only once. The rearrangement uses TRBV7-9 and TRBJ2-1; 7 bases are a match to TRBD2. The specimen was PBMCs. This TCR was recovered from a man aged 18 to 35 in good health and CMV-seropositive. This CDR3 is CASSLERAGGSGRNEQFF. The CDR3, as DNA: TGTGCCAGCAGCTTAGAAAGGGCTGGCGGGAGTGGGCGCAATGAGCAGTTCTTC.